The T cell receptor (delta chain) described here comes from a study of human gamma delta and Vdelta1 T cells (dated by TCRdb to 2016 to 2018). Background on the whole study: In this study, the researchers looked at Delta One T cells, which are Vd1+ gamma-delta T cells, to see how well they work as cytotoxic effectors against acute myeloid leukemia.

There are 22 amino acids in the CDR3, from cysteine to phenylalanine inclusive. Only the CDR3 region is kept as DNA, spanning 66 bases read in frame from base 1. The germline V gene encodes CDR1 TSWWSYY and CDR2 QGS. Trimming removed 0 bases from V and 3 bases from J; the gene matches leave 21 bases unexplained. The research as a whole found: Delta One T cells were reported as polyclonal and as showing broad cytotoxic targeting of acute myeloid leukemia.

With regard to this clone: Its antigen is still unknown. No base-level quality is on record; no much larger clone is a single base apart.

Preparation of the library involved PCR. TCRdb names Illumina MiSeq as the instrument used. In TCRdb, clones were called once more from the public reads by CATT, and rows of identical DNA were later combined. This sample holds some 14,000 delta-chain clones; around 49% were observed only once. The ten largest clones represent approximately 1.4% of the sample. Recombination connected TRDV1 to TRDJ1, with 11 middle bases fitting TRDD3. Sequenced sample: Vdelta1 gamma-delta T cells from blood grown in culture (DOT cells). In light of the paper, this sample's cell subset or site label describes: Delta One T cells, in vitro expanded/differentiated Vd1+ gamma-delta T cells. The sequence was collected from a human donor in good health. The nucleotide sequence is TGTGCTCTTGGGGAACTATGCACTACTGGGATAAGTTCTGGGGGATACCCCGATAAACTCATCTTT. Its translation is CALGELCTTGISSGGYPDKLIF.